The rows below give T cell receptor beta chains drawn from one sample of a study of CD8 T cells in ankylosing spondylitis. TCRdb processed the 5' RACE reads anew with MiXCR; each CDR3 protein has one entry. Among around 890,000 distinct CDR3 sequences listed, approximately 10% were seen once. Specimen: blood, either unsorted or a sorted T cell fraction (not recorded which). Source of these receptors: a male donor with ankylosing spondylitis. CDR3s include the opening cysteine and the closing phenylalanine or tryptophan. A D gene is named only where the DNA matches it firmly. Clone size is stated in some rows and not others, as once, few, many or a class when expanded.

clone_size: few
v_call: TRBV6-1
j_call: TRBJ1-2
d_call: .
cdr3_aa: CASRQGRLEKGYTF
cdr3_nt: TGTGCCAGCAGGCAGGGGCGCCTAGAAAAGGGCTACACCTTC

clone_size: .
v_call: TRBV20-1
j_call: TRBJ1-2
d_call: .
cdr3_aa: CSVVRIYGYTF
cdr3_nt: TGCAGTGTTGTCAGAATCTATGGCTACACCTTC

clone_size: many
v_call: TRBV7-9
j_call: TRBJ1-1
d_call: .
cdr3_aa: CASSRGDSSNEAFF
cdr3_nt: TGTGCCAGCAGCCGAGGCGACAGCAGCAATGAAGCTTTCTTT

clone_size: few
v_call: TRBV7-2
j_call: TRBJ2-3
d_call: TRBD2
cdr3_aa: CASSPSGDSDTQYF
cdr3_nt: TGTGCCAGCAGCCCGAGCGGGGACTCAGATACGCAGTATTTT

clone_size: few
v_call: TRBV6-5
j_call: TRBJ2-7
d_call: .
cdr3_aa: CASSYRPDYYEQYF
cdr3_nt: TGTGCCAGCAGTTATCGCCCGGACTACTACGAGCAGTACTTC

clone_size: .
v_call: TRBV5-1
j_call: TRBJ1-2
d_call: TRBD1
cdr3_aa: CASSLDRGLVGYTF
cdr3_nt: TGCGCCAGCAGCCTGGACAGGGGGCTGGTTGGCTACACCTTC

clone_size: few
v_call: TRBV4-3
j_call: TRBJ1-4
d_call: TRBD1
cdr3_aa: CASSRQGAGHEKLFF
cdr3_nt: TGCGCCAGCAGCCGACAGGGGGCGGGCCATGAAAAACTGTTTTTT

clone_size: .
v_call: TRBV5-1
j_call: TRBJ2-5
d_call: TRBD2
cdr3_aa: CASTLAGQETQYF
cdr3_nt: TGCGCCAGCACTCTAGCGGGACAAGAGACCCAGTACTTC

clone_size: many
v_call: TRBV5-5
j_call: TRBJ2-6
d_call: .
cdr3_aa: CASSFVGGANVLTF
cdr3_nt: TGTGCCAGCAGCTTTGTTGGTGGGGCCAACGTCCTGACTTTC

clone_size: once
v_call: TRBV5-6
j_call: TRBJ1-2
d_call: .
cdr3_aa: CASGPGLHCYTF
cdr3_nt: TGTGCCAGCGGCCCCGGGCTCCACTGCTACACCTTC

clone_size: few
v_call: TRBV20-1
j_call: TRBJ2-3
d_call: TRBD2
cdr3_aa: CSARGYSGRAGTDTQYF
cdr3_nt: TGCAGTGCTAGAGGTTATAGCGGGAGGGCCGGCACAGATACGCAGTATTTT

clone_size: .
v_call: TRBV30
j_call: TRBJ1-1
d_call: TRBD1
cdr3_aa: CAWHRGSGTEAFF
cdr3_nt: TGTGCCTGGCACAGGGGTAGTGGCACTGAAGCTTTCTTT

clone_size: .
v_call: TRBV11-2
j_call: TRBJ1-5
d_call: .
cdr3_aa: CASSRRGGQPQHF
cdr3_nt: TGTGCCAGCAGTCGCAGGGGCGGTCAGCCCCAGCATTTT

clone_size: .
v_call: TRBV20-1
j_call: TRBJ2-2
d_call: TRBD1
cdr3_aa: CSASKGGGTTGELFF
cdr3_nt: TGCAGTGCTAGTAAAGGGGGCGGAACGACCGGGGAGCTGTTTTTT

clone_size: few
v_call: TRBV5-1
j_call: TRBJ2-3
d_call: .
cdr3_aa: CASSLIPVDTQYF
cdr3_nt: TGCGCCAGCTCCCTTATACCCGTAGATACGCAGTATTTT

clone_size: .
v_call: TRBV10-3
j_call: TRBJ1-5
d_call: .
cdr3_aa: CAIRDLDDQPQHF
cdr3_nt: TGTGCCATCAGGGACCTGGATGATCAGCCCCAGCATTTT

clone_size: .
v_call: TRBV3-1
j_call: TRBJ2-7
d_call: .
cdr3_aa: CASSLTYRTSYEQYF
cdr3_nt: TGTGCCAGCAGCCTAACTTACAGGACCTCCTACGAGCAGTACTTC

clone_size: .
v_call: TRBV6-2/TRBV6-3
j_call: TRBJ2-5
d_call: .
cdr3_aa: CASRNTMQETQYF
cdr3_nt: TGTGCCAGCAGAAACACAATGCAAGAGACCCAGTACTTC

clone_size: many
v_call: TRBV7-3
j_call: TRBJ1-4
d_call: .
cdr3_aa: CASSPQGNGEKLFF
cdr3_nt: TGTGCCAGCAGCCCCCAGGGGAACGGTGAAAAACTGTTTTTT

clone_size: .
v_call: TRBV27
j_call: TRBJ2-3
d_call: TRBD2
cdr3_aa: CASSLVSSGGLGTDTQYF
cdr3_nt: TGTGCCAGCAGTTTAGTGTCTAGCGGGGGTTTGGGCACAGATACGCAGTATTTT

clone_size: .
v_call: TRBV11-2
j_call: TRBJ2-5
d_call: .
cdr3_aa: CASSWLINQETQYF
cdr3_nt: TGTGCCAGCAGCTGGCTCATTAACCAAGAGACCCAGTACTTC

clone_size: few
v_call: TRBV29-1
j_call: TRBJ2-5
d_call: TRBD1
cdr3_aa: CSAQDRGRHETQYF
cdr3_nt: TGCAGCGCCCAGGACAGGGGGCGCCATGAGACCCAGTACTTC

clone_size: .
v_call: TRBV27
j_call: TRBJ2-7
d_call: TRBD1
cdr3_aa: CASSKGGAVFEQYF
cdr3_nt: TGTGCCAGCAGTAAAGGGGGCGCAGTATTTGAGCAGTACTTC

clone_size: .
v_call: TRBV6-1
j_call: TRBJ1-2
d_call: .
cdr3_aa: CASREQGNYGYTF
cdr3_nt: TGTGCCAGCAGAGAACAGGGTAACTATGGCTACACCTTC